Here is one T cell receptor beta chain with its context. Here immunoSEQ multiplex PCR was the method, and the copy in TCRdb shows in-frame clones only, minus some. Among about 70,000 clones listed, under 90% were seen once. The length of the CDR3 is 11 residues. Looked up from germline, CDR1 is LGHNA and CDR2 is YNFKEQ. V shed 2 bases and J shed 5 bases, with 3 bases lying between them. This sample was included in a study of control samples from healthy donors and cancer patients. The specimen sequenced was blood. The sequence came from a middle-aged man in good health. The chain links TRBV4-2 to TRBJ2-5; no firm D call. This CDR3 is CASSQSETQYF. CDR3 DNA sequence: TGTGCCAGCAGCCAATCCGAGACCCAGTACTTC.